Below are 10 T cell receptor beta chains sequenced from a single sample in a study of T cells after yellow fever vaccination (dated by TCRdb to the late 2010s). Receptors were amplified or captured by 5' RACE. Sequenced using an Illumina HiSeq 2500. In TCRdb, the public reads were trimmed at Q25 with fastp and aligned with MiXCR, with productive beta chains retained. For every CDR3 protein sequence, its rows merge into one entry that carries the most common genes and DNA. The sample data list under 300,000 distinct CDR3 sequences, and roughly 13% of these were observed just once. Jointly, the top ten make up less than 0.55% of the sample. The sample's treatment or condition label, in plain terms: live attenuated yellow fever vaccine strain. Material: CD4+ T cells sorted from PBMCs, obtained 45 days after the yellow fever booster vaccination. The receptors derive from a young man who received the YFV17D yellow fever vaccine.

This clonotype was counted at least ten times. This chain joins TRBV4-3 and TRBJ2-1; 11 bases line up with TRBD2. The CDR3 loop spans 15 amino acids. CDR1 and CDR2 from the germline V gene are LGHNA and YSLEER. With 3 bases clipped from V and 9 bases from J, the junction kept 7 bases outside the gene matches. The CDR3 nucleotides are TGCGCCAGCAGCCAGCGACTAGCGGGGTTAGTTGAGCAGTTCTTC. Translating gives CASSQRLAGLVEQFF.

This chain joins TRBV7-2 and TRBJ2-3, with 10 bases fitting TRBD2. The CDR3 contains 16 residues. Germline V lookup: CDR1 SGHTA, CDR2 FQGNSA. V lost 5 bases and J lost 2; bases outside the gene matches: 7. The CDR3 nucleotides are TGTGCCAGCAGCCCTAGGACTAGCGGATTCACAGATACGCAGTATTTT. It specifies CASSPRTSGFTDTQYF. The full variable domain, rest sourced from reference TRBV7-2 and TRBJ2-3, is GAGVSQSPSNKVTEKGKDVELRCDPISGHTALYWYRQSLGQGLEFLIYFQGNSAPDKSGLPSDRFSAERTGGSVSTLTIQRTQQEDSAVYLCASSPRTSGFTDTQYFGPGTRLTVL.

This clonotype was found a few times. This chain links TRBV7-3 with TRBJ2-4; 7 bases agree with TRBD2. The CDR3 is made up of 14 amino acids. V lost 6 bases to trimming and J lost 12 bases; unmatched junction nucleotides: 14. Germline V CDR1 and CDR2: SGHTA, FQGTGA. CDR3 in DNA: TGTGCCAGCAGTCCCGAGGCGGTAGCGGGTCCTCAGTACTTC. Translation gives CASSPEAVAGPQYF.

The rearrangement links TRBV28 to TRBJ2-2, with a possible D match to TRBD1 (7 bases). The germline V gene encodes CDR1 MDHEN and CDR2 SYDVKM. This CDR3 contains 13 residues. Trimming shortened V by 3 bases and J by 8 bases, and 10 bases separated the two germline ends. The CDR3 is CASSLTGRGELFF. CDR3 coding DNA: TGTGCCAGCAGTTTGACAGGGAGGGGGGAGCTGTTTTTT. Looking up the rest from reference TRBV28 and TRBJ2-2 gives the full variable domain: DVKVTQSSRYLVKRTGEKVFLECVQDMDHENMFWYRQDPGLGLRLIYFSYDVKMKEKGDIPEGYSVSREKKERFSLILESASTNQTSMYLCASSLTGRGELFFGEGSRLTVL.

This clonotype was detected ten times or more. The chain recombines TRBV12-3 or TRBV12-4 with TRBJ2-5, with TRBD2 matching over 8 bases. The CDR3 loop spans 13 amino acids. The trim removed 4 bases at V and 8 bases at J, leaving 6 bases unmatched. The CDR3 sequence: CASSSTSGFTQYF. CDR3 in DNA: TGTGCCAGCAGTTCTACTAGCGGATTCACCCAGTACTTC.

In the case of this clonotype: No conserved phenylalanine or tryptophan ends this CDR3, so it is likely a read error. The CDR3 DNA follows: TGTGCCAGCAGCCCGCAGGTGAGGTACACTGAAGCTTTCTAT. This gives the protein CASSPQVRYTEAFY. The chain links TRBV5-6 to TRBJ1-1; D gene unclear. The germline V gene has CDR1 SGHDT and CDR2 YYEEEE. This CDR3 has 14 amino acids. V was pared by 4 bases and J by 3 bases, with 13 bases between.

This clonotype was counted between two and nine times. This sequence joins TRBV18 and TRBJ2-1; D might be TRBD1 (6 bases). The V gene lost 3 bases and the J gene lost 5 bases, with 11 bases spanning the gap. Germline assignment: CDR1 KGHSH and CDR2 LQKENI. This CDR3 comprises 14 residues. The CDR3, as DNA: TGTGCCAGCTCACCGCGACAGGCGAACAATGAGCAGTTCTTC. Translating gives CASSPRQANNEQFF.

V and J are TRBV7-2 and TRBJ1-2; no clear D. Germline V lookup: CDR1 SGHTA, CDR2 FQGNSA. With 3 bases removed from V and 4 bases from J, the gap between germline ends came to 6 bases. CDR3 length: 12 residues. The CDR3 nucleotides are TGTGCCAGCAGCTTGATAGGCTATGGCTACACCTTC. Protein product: CASSLIGYGYTF. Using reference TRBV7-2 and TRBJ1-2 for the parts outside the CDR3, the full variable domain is GAGVSQSPSNKVTEKGKDVELRCDPISGHTALYWYRQSLGQGLEFLIYFQGNSAPDKSGLPSDRFSAERTGGSVSTLTIQRTQQEDSAVYLCASSLIGYGYTFGSGTRLTVV.

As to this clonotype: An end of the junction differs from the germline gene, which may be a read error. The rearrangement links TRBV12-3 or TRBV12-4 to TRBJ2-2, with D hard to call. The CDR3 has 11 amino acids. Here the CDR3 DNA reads TGTGGCAGCAGTTTGACCGGGGAGCTGTTTTTT. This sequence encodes CGSSLTGELFF.

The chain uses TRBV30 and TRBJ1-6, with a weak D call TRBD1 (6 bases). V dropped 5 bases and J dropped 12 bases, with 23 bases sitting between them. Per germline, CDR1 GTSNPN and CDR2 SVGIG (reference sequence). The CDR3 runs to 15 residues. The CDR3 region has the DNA TGTGCCTGGGACGTGGGGGGCAGCCCTAGGTTACCCCTCCACTTT. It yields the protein CAWDVGGSPRLPLHF.